Reported below is one TCR beta chain. Antigen unknown. These data belong to a study of OX40 agonist ivuxolimab in advanced cancers. Whole-study context: In this cohort, patients received ivuxolimab, an agonistic anti-OX40 (CD134) antibody. Study results and limitations: Normalized T-cell clonal expansion was also low in a subset of nonresponders.

The repertoire was sequenced with immunoSEQ multiplex PCR; TCRdb's copy has only in-frame clones and lacks some. The table lists approximately 45,000 clones, 75% to 90% of them singletons. Trimming took off 2 bases at V and 0 bases at J, with 8 bases between the two ends. There are 15 residues in the CDR3. Germline assignment: CDR1 MNHEY and CDR2 SVGAGI. V gene TRBV6-5 combines with J gene TRBJ2-1; D unclear. The sample was CD4+ or CD8+ T cells sorted from blood, taken in a trial of the OX40 agonist ivuxolimab. The receptor was derived from an adult with an advanced solid tumor such as melanoma, head and neck, liver or kidney cancer. The DNA for the CDR3 is TGTGCCAGCAGTTACACTAAAAGCTCCTACAATGAGCAGTTCTTC. As protein: CASSYTKSSYNEQFF.